The 26 T cell receptor beta chains in this list originate from one sample, sequenced in a study of OX40 agonist ivuxolimab in advanced cancers. The repertoire was sequenced with immunoSEQ multiplex PCR; TCRdb's copy has only in-frame clones and lacks some. Of 85,000 to 100,000 clones listed, 70% to 90% were seen once; the top ten hold just under 0.8%. This specimen consisted of CD4+ or CD8+ T cells sorted from blood, obtained in a trial of the OX40 agonist ivuxolimab. The receptors shown here come from an adult with an advanced solid tumor such as melanoma, head and neck, liver or kidney cancer.

V and J are TRBV6-4 and TRBJ2-3, with TRBD2 matching 15 bases. The CDR3 spans 16 residues. The V segment lost 6 bases and the J segment 1 base; nucleotides outside the gene matches: 2. Per the germline V gene, CDR1 is MRHNA and CDR2 is SNTAGT. The CDR3 DNA reads as TGTGCCAGCAGGGGACTAGCGGGGGGCCGCACAGATACGCAGTATTTT. As protein: CASRGLAGGRTDTQYF.

V gene TRBV28 combines with J gene TRBJ1-6; the D gene is possibly TRBD1 (5 bases). V shed 9 bases and J shed 6 bases, with 18 bases lying between them. The germline CDR1 and CDR2 sequences are MDHEN and SYDVKM. The CDR3 has 15 amino acids. CDR3 nucleotide sequence: TGTGCCAGTGGGGGGATAGGTTCTGTTAATTCACCCCTCCACTTT. Protein product: CASGGIGSVNSPLHF.

This chain uses TRBV25-1 with TRBJ1-1; D remains ambiguous. CDR3 length equals 12 residues. Germline loops: CDR1 MGHDK, CDR2 SYGVNS. Deletions cut 3 bases from V and 5 bases from J, with 7 bases between. The CDR3 DNA reads TGTGCCAGCAGTGATATTTTAACTGAAGCTTTCTTT. Amino acid sequence: CASSDILTEAFF.

V and J are TRBV6-5 and TRBJ2-2, with TRBD1 matching over 7 bases. After removal of 6 bases from V and 4 bases from J, the junction contained 8 bases not matched to a gene. There are 15 residues in the CDR3. Germline V gene sequence: CDR1 MNHEY, CDR2 SVGAGI. The CDR3 nucleotides read TGTGCCAGCAGCCCGACAGGGTTCGGCACCGGGGAGCTGTTTTTT. It yields the protein CASSPTGFGTGELFF.

This chain links TRBV19 with TRBJ1-6, with 10 bases fitting TRBD1. Per germline, CDR1 LNHDA and CDR2 SQIVND (reference sequence). The CDR3 contains 13 residues. The ends lost 4 bases at V and 10 bases at J; junction bases unmatched: 1. The CDR3 reads CASSTGQGSPLHF. CDR3 coding DNA: TGTGCCAGTAGTACGGGACAGGGGTCACCCCTCCACTTT.

This clone occurred once. V and J are TRBV7-9 and TRBJ1-3; 8 bases are a match to TRBD1. V was clipped by 4 bases and J by 0 bases; unmatched bases: 2. The CDR3 is 15 amino acids. The V gene's germline CDR1 is SEHNR and CDR2 FQNEAQ (reference sequence). CDR3 DNA sequence: TGTGCCAGCAGCTCAACAGGGGGCTCTGGAAACACCATATATTTT. This translates into CASSSTGGSGNTIYF.

This chain uses TRBV7-2 with TRBJ2-3, with TRBD2 matching over 8 bases. Germline loops: CDR1 SGHTA, CDR2 FQGNSA. The CDR3 is 15 residues long. V lost 7 bases, J lost 5 bases, and 11 bases stayed unmatched. The CDR3 region has the DNA TGTGCCAGCACAACTTCGGGGGGGCCCGAAGATACGCAGTATTTT. Protein product: CASTTSGGPEDTQYF.

The rearrangement links TRBV11-2 to TRBJ1-2; a weak D match, TRBD1 (5 bases). The CDR3 totals 15 residues. V lost 5 bases and J 7 bases, leaving 20 bases between the germline ends. CDR1 SGHAT and CDR2 FQNNGV come from the germline V gene. The CDR3 DNA reads TGTGCCAGCAGCCCGACCGGGACGGCCCCTAGTGGCTACACCTTC. Amino acid sequence: CASSPTGTAPSGYTF.

CDR3 bases: TGTGCCGTTGGACAGAACACTGAAGCTTTCTTT. The encoded protein is CAVGQNTEAFF. This chain uses TRBV7-9 with TRBJ1-1; possibly TRBD1 for D (5 bases). Trimming cost V 11 bases and J 1 base, with 8 bases left between them. The CDR3 is made up of 11 amino acids. From germline, CDR1 is SEHNR and CDR2 FQNEAQ (reference sequence).

The V and J genes are TRBV9 and TRBJ2-1; 9 bases are shared with TRBD2. The V segment lost 2 bases and the J segment 5 bases; nucleotides outside the gene matches: 5. CDR1 and CDR2 from the germline V gene are SGDLS and YYNGEE. The CDR3 totals 15 residues. The CDR3 sequence is CASSVGGGAHNEQFF. CDR3 DNA: TGTGCCAGCAGCGTTGGCGGGGGGGCCCACAATGAGCAGTTCTTC.

This rearrangement joins TRBV4-1 to TRBJ1-2; D is unresolved. This CDR3 contains 16 residues. V lost 6 bases, J lost 0 bases, and 17 bases lay in between. In germline, CDR1 is MGHRA, CDR2 YSYEKL. CDR3 amino acids: CASRPADVLANYGYTF. The DNA for the CDR3 is TGCGCCAGCAGACCCGCTGACGTCCTAGCTAACTATGGCTACACCTTC.

The chain is built from TRBV19 and TRBJ1-2; possibly TRBD1 for D (6 bases). Germline V gene sequence: CDR1 LNHDA, CDR2 SQIVND (reference sequence). The CDR3 has 13 amino acids. Trimming cost V 5 bases and J 5 bases, with 12 bases left between them. The DNA of the CDR3 is TGTGCCAGTAGTCACGGACAGAAGTATGGCTACACCTTC. Translation gives CASSHGQKYGYTF.

The V gene is TRBV7-2, the J gene TRBJ2-3; the D gene could be TRBD1 or TRBD2 (5 bases each). V was cut by 2 bases and J by 6 bases, with 15 bases left in between. Germline values: CDR1 SGHTA, CDR2 FQGNSA. The CDR3 has 15 amino acids. The DNA of the CDR3 is TGTGCCAGCAGCTTATTCCCGGGGCTTGGGGATACGCAGTATTTT. Its protein is CASSLFPGLGDTQYF.

The genes are TRBV28 and TRBJ2-5; tentatively, D is TRBD1 (6 bases). Trimming took off 3 bases at V and 9 bases at J, with 14 bases between the two ends. The CDR3 has 13 amino acids. Germline CDR1 and CDR2: MDHEN and SYDVKM. The CDR3 nucleotides read TGTGCCAGCAGTTTGGGGACACCGGAGGCCCAGTACTTC. Residues: CASSLGTPEAQYF.

DNA of the CDR3: TGCGCCAGCAGCTTTGGGGGGTTTGAGACCGGGGAGCTGTTTTTT. Translation: CASSFGGFETGELFF. The gene calls are TRBV5-1 and TRBJ2-2; maybe TRBD2 (6 bases). Trimming took off 2 bases at V and 5 bases at J, with 13 bases between the two ends. The V gene's germline CDR1 is SGHRS and CDR2 YFSETQ. This CDR3 contains 15 residues.

V and J are TRBV30 and TRBJ1-1, with D unclear. Per the germline V gene, CDR1 is GTSNPN and CDR2 is SVGIG (reference sequence). The CDR3 loop spans 14 amino acids. Trimming shortened V by 0 bases and J by 3 bases, and 11 bases separated the two germline ends. The CDR3 region has the DNA TGTGCCTGGAGTGTACTGGGAAGGGACACTGAAGCTTTCTTT. Its translation: CAWSVLGRDTEAFF.

This sequence joins TRBV6-1 and TRBJ1-2; the D is unclear. V was clipped by 6 bases and J by 4 bases, with 15 bases between them. This CDR3 comprises 14 residues. Germline CDR1 and CDR2: MNHNS and SASEGT. In DNA, the CDR3 is TGTGCCAGCAGGAGGGAGGGTTTCGGCTATGGCTACACCTTC. Translated, it gives CASRREGFGYGYTF.

The rearrangement links TRBV9 to TRBJ1-4, with TRBD1 matching over 8 bases. Germline V gene data show CDR1 as SGDLS and CDR2 as YYNGEE. The ends lost 3 bases at V and 12 bases at J; junction bases unmatched: 7. This CDR3 is 13 amino acids long. The CDR3 DNA follows: TGTGCCAGCAGCGGGACAGGGAGGGGAGAACTGTTTTTT. Its translation: CASSGTGRGELFF.

This sequence joins TRBV5-4 and TRBJ1-2; D gene unclear. This CDR3 is 15 amino acids long. Between the trimmed V and J ends, which lost 1 base and 5 bases, there was a span of 15 bases. The germline V gene encodes CDR1 SGHNT and CDR2 YYREEE (reference sequence). The CDR3 DNA follows: TGTGCCAGCAGCTTGCCGGCCCCCAATAATTATGGCTACACCTTC. Translation: CASSLPAPNNYGYTF.

V is TRBV19 and J is TRBJ1-4; the D gene is possibly TRBD1 (5 bases). The germline V and J ends were trimmed by 4 bases and 0 bases, with 9 bases remaining between them. Looked up from germline, CDR1 is LNHDA and CDR2 is SQIVND (reference sequence). This CDR3 spans 15 amino acids. The CDR3 coding sequence is TGTGCCAGTAGTACTCAGGGATCAACTAATGAAAAACTGTTTTTT. Its protein is CASSTQGSTNEKLFF.

The chain couples TRBV14 to TRBJ2-5; possible D gene TRBD1, 6 bases. Trimming removed 4 bases at V and 2 bases at J, with 8 bases between. Germline V gives CDR1 SGHDN, CDR2 FVKESK. The CDR3 is 13 residues long. Here the CDR3 reads CASSRTVQETQYF. The CDR3 DNA sequence: TGTGCCAGCAGCCGGACAGTACAAGAGACCCAGTACTTC.

This clone has only a few counts. The chain links TRBV11-2 to TRBJ1-2, with D possibly being TRBD1 (6 bases). Germline lookup yields CDR1 SGHAT and CDR2 FQNNGV. This CDR3 contains 14 residues. The ends were cut back, 3 bases at V and 2 bases at J, with 10 bases in the middle. The chain's CDR3 is CASSFQGTNYGYTF. In DNA form, the CDR3 reads TGTGCCAGCAGCTTCCAGGGGACAAACTATGGCTACACCTTC.

This chain connects TRBV30 to TRBJ1-5; no firm D call. The CDR3 extends over 16 amino acids. Between the trimmed V and J ends, which lost 4 bases and 4 bases, there was a span of 20 bases. Germline-derived CDR1 and CDR2 are GTSNPN and SVGIG (reference sequence). The CDR3: CAWNGGQTQRNQPQHF. The DNA for the CDR3 is TGTGCCTGGAATGGCGGTCAGACTCAGCGGAATCAGCCCCAGCATTTT.

CDR3 region: CSVDGPSTETSTDTQYF. As DNA, the CDR3 is TGCAGCGTTGATGGTCCCAGTACGGAAACTAGCACAGATACGCAGTATTTT. The V and J genes are TRBV29-1 and TRBJ2-3; D gene unclear. Trimming took 3 bases from V and 0 from J, leaving 19 bases between them. The CDR3 loop spans 17 amino acids. The V gene's germline CDR1 is SQVTM and CDR2 ANQGSEA.

This chain connects TRBV15 to TRBJ2-4, with D unclear. The CDR3 is 15 residues long. Germline assignment: CDR1 LNHNV and CDR2 YYDKDF (reference sequence). Trimming left V 0 bases short and J 4 bases short, with 10 bases between. This CDR3 reads CATSRDWAEKNIQYF. CDR3 DNA sequence: TGTGCCACCAGCAGAGATTGGGCGGAAAAAAACATTCAGTACTTC.

About this clone itself: One junction end does not reproduce the germline sequence, and a read error may be involved. This specimen includes other DNA sequences encoding the same CDR3. The chain joins TRBV5-1 to TRBJ2-5, with D possibly being TRBD1 or TRBD2 (5 bases each). This CDR3 region has 16 residues. The germline CDR1 and CDR2 sequences are SGHRS and YFSETQ. CDR3 DNA: TGCGCCAGCAGCTTGTCTGTGAGGGGATATCAAGAGACTCAGTACTTC. As protein: CASSLSVRGYQETQYF.